The next 4 T cell receptor beta chains were all read from a single sample in a study of glioma-infiltrating T cells after dendritic cell vaccination. Sample time point: after dendritic cell vaccination, including at tumor progression/relapse. The data were produced by immunoSEQ multiplex PCR, yet TCRdb's version contains in-frame clones alone and is incomplete. The sample carries 70,000 to 95,000 clones, over 75% recorded once. Sequencing was performed on blood, taken after dendritic cell vaccination. The receptors shown here come from a human donor with glioblastoma.

This chain links TRBV19 with TRBJ2-3, with a tentative D call TRBD1 (5 bases). The CDR3 spans 16 residues. CDR1 LNHDA and CDR2 SQIVND come from the germline V gene (reference sequence). The V end lost 6 bases, the J end lost 1 base, and 17 bases lay between the germline ends. The CDR3 sequence: CASSDRFRVGTDTQYF. The CDR3 region has the DNA TGTGCCAGTAGCGATCGGTTCAGGGTGGGCACAGATACGCAGTATTTT.

This chain uses TRBV5-1 with TRBJ1-1, with TRBD1 matching over 9 bases. Trimming at V came to 4 bases and at J to 5 bases, leaving 6 bases not matched to a gene. CDR3 length: 14 amino acids. Per germline, CDR1 SGHRS and CDR2 YFSETQ. CDR3 protein: CASSRDRVKTEAFF. In DNA form, the CDR3 reads TGCGCCAGCAGCCGGGACAGGGTTAAGACTGAAGCTTTCTTT.

The chain employs TRBV19 and TRBJ2-7; TRBD2 might be the D (6 bases). Germline lookup yields CDR1 LNHDA and CDR2 SQIVND (reference sequence). Trimming stripped 5 bases from V and 6 bases from J, with 20 bases between. The CDR3 runs to 15 residues. Here the CDR3 reads CASSPSAALGGEQYF. In DNA form, the CDR3 reads TGTGCCAGTAGTCCGAGCGCTGCTCTCGGGGGCGAGCAGTACTTC.

The chain links TRBV7-9 to TRBJ2-1, with 10 bases identical to TRBD2. Germline V lookup: CDR1 SEHNR, CDR2 FQNEAQ (reference sequence). This CDR3 spans 16 amino acids. The J segment lost 9 bases and the V segment lost 7 bases, leaving 15 bases of the junction unmatched. In DNA, the CDR3 is TGTGCCAGCAATGATGTCGGGGCTAGCGGGAGAGGTGAGCAGTTCTTC. It translates to CASNDVGASGRGEQFF.